This TCR beta chain was found in a study of cytomegalovirus exposure and HLA in healthy donors (dated by TCRdb to the late 2010s). Regarding the study in general: In an earlier analysis of approximately 500 of the donors, 276 Gb of sequence data and 95 million to 130 million unique TCR beta sequences from about 179 million T cells were reported. All discovery cohort repertoires had been generated using a single sequencing platform. Because of strong linkage in the cohort, roughly five DR-DQ haplotypes were treated as single units for association and clustering. Across around 400 genotyped donors of the cohort, an average of about 240,000 unique TCR beta nucleotide sequences per donor were sequenced, and approximately 19% of those sequences were non-productive. To decide whether each TCR beta V gene segment behaved as functional or pseudogenic, an earlier analysis of approximately 600 of the donors relied on high-throughput TCR beta sequencing. A later genetic analysis took genome-wide SNP genotypes for about three fifths of the 666 donors and used that subset as a discovery cohort. Approximately 310 gigabases of sequencing data and approximately 85 million unique TCR sequences were included in an early release covering around 650 HLA-typed donors. A later analysis re-examined previously published TCR beta repertoires from over 500 donors and added high-resolution HLA genotyping to investigate patterns of TCR occurrence. The number of typed donors differed by locus: about 620-630 for A, B, C, DRB1 and DQB1; approximately 520 for DQA1; 606 for DPA1; and approximately 450 for DPB1. Donor age, sex, ethnicity and CMV serostatus were collected together with the repertoire data. Rather than drawing on any new phenotypic data, the later analysis identified candidate immune exposures from TCR beta sequences and the way those sequences occurred across donors. The study used immunosequencing to profile the T cell repertoires of approximately 690 subjects and linked those repertoires to cytomegalovirus serostatus. The study was designed to test whether signatures of past pathogen exposure could be identified by cataloging public T cell receptors. Along with the approximately 620-subject first cohort, a separate validation cohort of some 130 different subjects was used. Among the roughly 400 genotyped donors, approximately 81% belonged to the genetic ancestry cluster associated with self-reported Caucasian donors. HLA typing covered class I and class II loci at four-digit resolution. The study combined high-throughput TCR immunosequencing, statistical association of individual TCRs with disease status, and machine learning to predict cytomegalovirus infection status.

Regarding this clone: Its antigen remains undetermined.

Overall study outcomes, separate from this receptor: Three of the identified cytomegalovirus-associated TCR beta chains were confirmed in vitro to be specific for cytomegalovirus antigens. The study gave a list of over 150 TCR beta chains associated with cytomegalovirus. In a later analysis, most CMV-associated TCR beta chains were found to appear HLA-restricted, with HLA associations seemingly driven largely by CMV exposure. Several of the top co-occurrence clusters appeared to be linked to parvovirus B19, influenza, CMV and Epstein-Barr virus, according to a later analysis. The presence/absence analyses assumed that sequencing depth was roughly uniform across donors, and that assumption may not be true. The classifier was reported to diagnose cytomegalovirus status with high specificity and sensitivity in both the original and validation cohorts. Broadly in line with IMGT annotations, most TCR beta V segments showed up in productive rearrangements about 87% or about 30% of the time in an earlier analysis of some 590 of the donors. V-gene and J-gene trimming of TCR beta chains was associated with a missense DCLRE1C variant in a later genetic analysis, and the association was replicated in an independent cohort. A later analysis associated 17,000 or so TCR beta sequences with specific HLA alleles at a false discovery rate of 0.05. Strong co-occurrence of HLA alleles, especially DR and DQ, made assigning TCR associations to individual alleles difficult. The authors suggested that the approach could potentially be generalized to other disease states and immunological phenotypes. According to a later analysis, TCR association rates differed among HLA loci, with DRB1 alleles showing the most associated TCRs and HLA-C alleles showing the fewest. Only TCR beta chains were sequenced in this cohort, and the absence of alpha or paired-chain data limited detectable features. Most TCR sequences were seen in very few donors, while some public TCRs were found in many individuals. Correlated functional status among segregating V segments might be attributable to linkage disequilibrium, but an unknown experimental factor could not be ruled out. A cluster of highly shared sequence variants was judged likely to be a technical artifact of the sequencing pipeline. The earlier analysis of 450 to 700 of the donors excluded some 15 rarely observed V segments, including chromosome 9 orphons, because counts were too low. A further reported finding was that TCR beta sequences accurately predicted the HLA-A and HLA-B alleles for most subjects in the first cohort. According to a later genetic analysis, donors in an Asian-associated ancestry cluster had fewer N-insertions in productive TCRs than the approximately 630-donor mean. In a later analysis, HLA-associated TCR beta chains showed more clonal expansion and lower generation probabilities than non-associated chains that were equally common. The only immune exposure information available for the cohort was CMV serostatus. HLA typing was unavailable for some donors at each locus, so association tests used only the typed subset.

The cohort was made up of 650 to 700 healthy bone marrow donors. At the time of sampling, all cohort members were nominally healthy, though unrecorded immune exposures were likely present. The donor tested CMV seronegative and was one of the 352 seronegative cohort members. Every donor gave a peripheral blood sample, and the peripheral blood mononuclear cells from that sample were used for TCR beta sequencing. Genomic DNA was extracted from the blood cell samples with the Qiagen DNeasy Blood Extraction Kit. Library method: the immunoSEQ multiplex PCR assay. A mixture of 60 forward primers for TCR Vbeta segments and 13 reverse primers for TCR Jbeta segments was used in the multiplex PCR. Amplification of the CDR3 region of rearranged TCR beta genes was performed with a multiplex PCR assay on genomic DNA. The Illumina HiSeq System was used to sequence the amplified TCR beta libraries as 87-base-pair reads. As for the authors' bioinformatics: A later analysis tallied around 80 million unique TCR beta chains across the 666 repertoires, and approximately 12 million of those chains were shared by two or more donors. A nearest-neighbor algorithm error-corrected the raw reads and collapsed the reads into unique sequences, merging closely related sequences to remove PCR and sequencing errors. Alignment of CDR3 sequences to IMGT reference sequences was used to assign V, D and J gene segments. For a sequence to be retained, a match of at least six nucleotides to both a V gene segment and a J gene segment was required. A rearrangement was called productive if the CDR3 had no stop codons and remained in frame with V and J, and every other rearrangement was called non-productive. CDR3 was defined according to IMGT convention as the region running from the second conserved V-encoded cysteine to the conserved J-encoded phenylalanine. The earlier analysis of about 500 of the donors excluded sequences that lacked an unambiguous match to a single V gene segment. An earlier analysis of a few hundred of the donors classified V segments as functional when productive rearrangements were above 56.7% and as segregating when the standard deviation between donors was above 5%. To diagnose cytomegalovirus status from the catalog of TCR beta chain sequences, a statistical classification framework was built. In a later analysis, TCR nucleotide sequences were compared against IMGT/GENE-DB human TR gene sequences so that V and J genes could be assigned. In a later analysis, CDR3 sequences and most-parsimonious VDJ recombination scenarios were assigned using the TCRdist pipeline. In a later analysis, each TCR beta chain was defined by its CDR3 amino acid sequence together with its V-gene family, and reads without a unique V-gene family were excluded. In a later analysis, 450 to 600 highly shared, low-generation-probability nucleotide sequences were removed to address suspected cross-contamination and a sequencing artifact. In a later analysis, a clonal expansion index for each public chain was calculated from normalized within-repertoire ranks of inferred template counts. Generation probabilities in a later analysis came from a VDJ recombination model fitted to out-of-frame rearrangements, and those results were checked against IGoR. A later analysis scored TCR-TCR, TCR-HLA and TCR-CMV co-occurrence with hypergeometric tests, applying a repertoire-size bias correction to TCR pairs. In a later analysis, false discovery rates were estimated by permuting HLA or CMV assignments 20 times. A later analysis grouped co-occurring TCRs with DBSCAN, adding TCRdist sequence similarity when clustering within HLA-allele-positive subsets. Repertoires with fewer than 30,000 or more than 120,000 public chains, plus five repertoires with anomalous nucleotide sharing, were excluded from co-occurrence clustering. The clones in this table, taken by TCRdb from immuneACCESS, are in-frame only. Not every clone is retained; where verified, under half of the shortfall comes from an unresolved V gene, and the cause of the rest is unknown. The V and J calls and clone size were taken over from that table, and D and trimming were inferred from the DNA. This specimen's table enumerates 150,000 to 200,000 clones. The ten top clones hold 1% to 1.5% of the sample.

Sequenced sample: PBMCs. This sequence was found in a woman aged 60-70 years in good health and CMV-seronegative.

The DNA sequence follows: TGTGCCAGCAGTGACGGACAGGGGCGCAATCAGCCCCAGCATTTT. It specifies CASSDGQGRNQPQHF. This chain is built from TRBV6-1 and TRBJ1-5, with TRBD1 matching 9 junction bases. Including cysteine and phenylalanine, the CDR3 has 15 amino acids. The read is trimmed to its CDR3 DNA, 45 bases read in frame from base 1. The germline V gene provides CDR1 MNHNS and CDR2 SASEGT. V ends up 3 bases short and J 2 bases short, with an unmatched junction base count of 2.